This TCR beta chain stems from a study of T-cell reconstitution after alpha-beta-depleted transplantation in children. General study findings and limits: T-cell counts and diversity at one year following transplant were attributed mainly to newly produced T cells. Reportedly, only several hundred clones from non-depleted graft cells drove alpha-beta T-cell counts at about two months. There were some patients whose high TCRbeta diversity at day 60 came from surviving recipient T cells and thymic progenitors.

The authors prepared the TCRbeta library with unique molecular identifiers. TCRdb analysed the PCR reads with MiXCR anew, one entry per CDR3 protein. The table records about 590,000 distinct CDR3 sequences, 13% of them present only once. This CDR3 contains 14 residues. Germline CDR1 reads DFQATT; CDR2 reads SNEGSKA (reference sequence). V was pared by 3 bases and J by 3 bases, with 4 bases of the junction left unmatched. This clonotype was picked up many times. As yet, its antigen is unknown. This chain links TRBV20-1 with TRBJ2-1, with 8 bases fitting TRBD2. Source: PBMCs, mostly from graft donor cells, taken 360 days after TCRalphabeta/CD19-depleted stem cell transplant. The receptor was isolated from a male patient younger than 18 who had a stem cell transplant for acute myeloid leukemia, so the T cells may come from the graft donor. Here the CDR3 reads CSASMSGSYNEQFF. The CDR3, as DNA: TGCAGTGCTAGTATGAGCGGGAGCTACAATGAGCAGTTCTTC.